The 8 T cell receptor beta chains listed next were all sequenced from one sample in a study of T cells in Graves' hyperthyroidism and ophthalmopathy. Regions amplified from RNA transcripts were the TCR beta CDR3 regions. An initial round of RT-PCR targeting the TCR CDR3 relied on the HTBI primer set. MiXCR was run by TCRdb on the multiplex PCR reads, yielding one entry per CDR3 protein. In the table there are around 450,000 distinct CDR3 sequences, 15% to 17% of which are singletons. The sequenced sample was blood. These receptors originate from a woman between 18 and 29 years old with Graves' hyperthyroidism.

This rearrangement joins TRBV6-1 to TRBJ2-3; TRBD2 aligns across 16 bases. The CDR3 spans 18 residues. The germline gives CDR1 MNHNS, CDR2 SASEGT. V was pared by 6 bases and J by 1 base, with 7 bases of the junction left unmatched. The CDR3: CASSRGLAGGPGTDTQYF. The CDR3 DNA follows: TGTGCCAGCAGCCGGGGACTAGCGGGAGGGCCGGGCACAGATACGCAGTATTTT.

This clonotype was counted only a few times. The chain uses TRBV29-1 and TRBJ1-1; D is perhaps TRBD1 (5 bases). The ends were cut back, 5 bases at V and 0 bases at J, with 10 bases in the middle. Germline V gives CDR1 SQVTM, CDR2 ANQGSEA. The CDR3 is 13 amino acids. CDR3 sequence: CSVSGTLNTEAFF. CDR3 nucleotides: TGCAGCGTTTCGGGGACCTTGAACACTGAAGCTTTCTTT.

This clonotype appeared many times. J is TRBJ2-7 and V is TRBV10-3; D call uncertain. The CDR3 has 13 amino acids. Germline-derived CDR1 and CDR2 are ENHRY and SYGVKD. Deletions cut 7 bases from V and 1 base from J, with 11 bases between. The CDR3 nucleotides are TGTGCCATCAAGACTGATGATTCCTACGAGCAGTACTTC. Residues: CAIKTDDSYEQYF.

This clonotype was detected only a few times. The chain is built from TRBV19 and TRBJ1-1; 7 bases line up with TRBD1. J gave up 8 bases and V 6 bases, and 9 bases lay outside the gene matches. In germline, CDR1 is LNHDA, CDR2 SQIVND (reference sequence). This CDR3 region has 13 residues. This CDR3 reads CASSPGQRLEAFF. In nucleotides, the CDR3 is TGTGCCAGTAGCCCGGGACAGCGCCTCGAAGCTTTCTTT.

The V call is TRBV5-4, the J call TRBJ2-3, with 9 bases aligning to TRBD1. Germline V gene sequence: CDR1 SGHNT, CDR2 YYREEE (reference sequence). The CDR3 is 16 residues long. Losses at the gene ends were 4 bases for V and 2 bases for J; bases not matched to a gene: 8. CDR3 sequence (DNA): TGTGCCAGCAGCCACATCGGACAGGGGCTCACAGATACGCAGTATTTT. Amino acids: CASSHIGQGLTDTQYF.

This clonotype came up a few times. The chain combines TRBV6-2 or TRBV6-3 with TRBJ2-7; D tentatively fits TRBD1 or TRBD2 (5 bases each). The CDR3 loop spans 15 amino acids. V lost 8 bases, J lost 1 base, and 18 bases lay in between. CDR1 is MNHEY, CDR2 SVGEGT, per germline. CDR3 bases: TGTGCCAGCGGAGACCCGGGACCCATATCCTACGAGCAGTACTTC. This gives the protein CASGDPGPISYEQYF.

This clonotype was counted at least ten times. This sequence joins TRBV20-1 and TRBJ2-5, with a weak D call TRBD1 (5 bases). This CDR3 has 12 amino acids. Germline CDR1 and CDR2: DFQATT and SNEGSKA (reference sequence). Between the trimmed V and J ends, which lost 1 base and 5 bases, there was a span of 8 bases. The CDR3 loop is CSARGRAETQYF. The CDR3 DNA is TGCAGTGCTAGAGGCAGGGCGGAGACCCAGTACTTC.

In this sample, this clonotype turned up a few times. The chain is built from TRBV11-2 and TRBJ2-2; D may be TRBD2 (5 bases). The V gene's germline CDR1 is SGHAT and CDR2 FQNNGV. The CDR3 has 22 amino acids. Trimming took 3 bases from V and 1 from J, leaving 30 bases between them. CDR3 nucleotides: TGTGCCAGCAGCTTGTTCCCCGGGTGGGCTAGCCGTGCAAAAAAGAACACCGGGGAGCTGTTTTTT. This codes for CASSLFPGWASRAKKNTGELFF.